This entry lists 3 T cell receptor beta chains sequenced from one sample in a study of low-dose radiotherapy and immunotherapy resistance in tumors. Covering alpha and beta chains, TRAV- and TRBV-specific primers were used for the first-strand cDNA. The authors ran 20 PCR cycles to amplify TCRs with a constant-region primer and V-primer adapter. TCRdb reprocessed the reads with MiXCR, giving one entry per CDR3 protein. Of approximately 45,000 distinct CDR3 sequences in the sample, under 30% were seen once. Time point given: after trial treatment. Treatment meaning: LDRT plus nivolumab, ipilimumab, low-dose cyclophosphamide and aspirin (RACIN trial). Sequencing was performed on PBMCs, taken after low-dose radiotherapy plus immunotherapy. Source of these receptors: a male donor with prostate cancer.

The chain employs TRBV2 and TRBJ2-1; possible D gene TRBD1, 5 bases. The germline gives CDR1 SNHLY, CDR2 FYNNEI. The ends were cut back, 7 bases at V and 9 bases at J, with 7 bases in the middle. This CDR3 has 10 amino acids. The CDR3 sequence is CASNRFEQFF. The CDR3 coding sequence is TGTGCCAGCAACAGGTTTGAGCAGTTCTTC.

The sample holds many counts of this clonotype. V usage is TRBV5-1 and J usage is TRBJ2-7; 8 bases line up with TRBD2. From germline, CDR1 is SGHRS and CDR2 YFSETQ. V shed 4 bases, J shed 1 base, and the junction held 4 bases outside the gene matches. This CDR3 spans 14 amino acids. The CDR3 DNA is TGCGCCAGCAGCCTAAGCGGGAGATCCTACGAGCAGTACTTC. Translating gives CASSLSGRSYEQYF.

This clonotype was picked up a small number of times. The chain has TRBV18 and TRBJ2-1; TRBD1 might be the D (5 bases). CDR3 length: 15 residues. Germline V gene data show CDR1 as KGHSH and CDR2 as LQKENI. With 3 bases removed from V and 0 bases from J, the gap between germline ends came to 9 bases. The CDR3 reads CASSPTEYSYNEQFF. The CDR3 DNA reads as TGTGCCAGCTCACCGACAGAGTACTCCTACAATGAGCAGTTCTTC.